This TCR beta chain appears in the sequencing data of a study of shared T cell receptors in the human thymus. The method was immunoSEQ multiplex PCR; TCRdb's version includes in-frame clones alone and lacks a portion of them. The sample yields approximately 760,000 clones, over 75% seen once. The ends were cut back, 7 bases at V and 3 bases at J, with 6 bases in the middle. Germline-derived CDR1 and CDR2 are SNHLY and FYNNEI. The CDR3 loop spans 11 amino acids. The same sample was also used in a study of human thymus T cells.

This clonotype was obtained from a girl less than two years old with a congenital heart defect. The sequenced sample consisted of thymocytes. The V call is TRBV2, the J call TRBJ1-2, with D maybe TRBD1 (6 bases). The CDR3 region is CASTGDYGYTF. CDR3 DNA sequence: TGTGCCAGCACAGGGGACTATGGCTACACCTTC.